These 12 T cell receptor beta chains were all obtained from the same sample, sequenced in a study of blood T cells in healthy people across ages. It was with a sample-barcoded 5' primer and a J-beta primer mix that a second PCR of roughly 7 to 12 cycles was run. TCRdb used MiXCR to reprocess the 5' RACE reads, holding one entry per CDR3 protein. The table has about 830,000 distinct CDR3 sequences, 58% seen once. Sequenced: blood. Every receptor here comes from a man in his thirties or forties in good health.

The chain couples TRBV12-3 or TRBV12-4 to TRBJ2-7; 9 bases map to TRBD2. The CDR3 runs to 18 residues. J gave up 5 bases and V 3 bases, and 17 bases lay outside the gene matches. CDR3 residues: CASSLGSAREREDHEQYF. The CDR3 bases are TGTGCCAGCAGTTTGGGGTCAGCAAGAGAGCGGGAGGACCACGAGCAGTACTTC.

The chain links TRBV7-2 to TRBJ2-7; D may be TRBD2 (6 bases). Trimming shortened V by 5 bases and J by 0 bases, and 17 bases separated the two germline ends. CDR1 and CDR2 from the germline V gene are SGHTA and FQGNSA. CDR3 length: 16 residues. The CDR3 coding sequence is TGTGCCAGCAGCAACCACCTAGCGAGGGGCTCCTACGAGCAGTACTTC. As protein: CASSNHLARGSYEQYF.

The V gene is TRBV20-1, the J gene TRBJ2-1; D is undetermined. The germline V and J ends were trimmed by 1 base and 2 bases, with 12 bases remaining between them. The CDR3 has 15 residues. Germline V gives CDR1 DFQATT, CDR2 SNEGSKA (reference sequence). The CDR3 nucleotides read TGCAGTGCTAGAGGACCGACTGGTGCCTACAATGAGCAGTTCTTC. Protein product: CSARGPTGAYNEQFF.

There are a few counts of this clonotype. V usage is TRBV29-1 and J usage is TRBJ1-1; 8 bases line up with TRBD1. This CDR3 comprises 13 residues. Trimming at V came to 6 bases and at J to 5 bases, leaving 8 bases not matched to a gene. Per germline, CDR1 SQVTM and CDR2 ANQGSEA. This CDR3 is CSVQGVARTEAFF. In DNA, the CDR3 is TGCAGCGTACAGGGGGTAGCGCGGACTGAAGCTTTCTTT.

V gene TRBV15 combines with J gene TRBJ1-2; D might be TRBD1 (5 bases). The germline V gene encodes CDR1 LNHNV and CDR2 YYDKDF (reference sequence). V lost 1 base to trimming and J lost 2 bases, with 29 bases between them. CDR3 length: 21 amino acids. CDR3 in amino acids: CATSRGFAGHAGRGANYGYTF. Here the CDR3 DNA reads TGTGCCACCAGCAGAGGATTTGCGGGTCATGCGGGGAGGGGAGCGAACTATGGCTACACCTTC.

Here the CDR3 reads CASRVTRGNSPLHF. The CDR3 nucleotides are TGTGCCAGCAGGGTCACACGGGGGAATTCACCCCTCCACTTT. The chain recombines TRBV12-3 or TRBV12-4 with TRBJ1-6; perhaps TRBD1 as D (5 bases). The CDR3 length is 14 residues. V lost 6 bases to trimming and J lost 7 bases, with 13 bases between them.

CDR3 nucleotide sequence: TGCAGTGCCGGGGGGCACAGCACAGATACGCAGTATTTT. Translation gives CSAGGHSTDTQYF. The chain has TRBV20-1 and TRBJ2-3; possibly TRBD2 for D (7 bases). CDR1 and CDR2 from the germline V gene are DFQATT and SNEGSKA (reference sequence). The CDR3 consists of 13 residues. The ends were cut back, 6 bases at V and 0 bases at J, with 10 bases in the middle.

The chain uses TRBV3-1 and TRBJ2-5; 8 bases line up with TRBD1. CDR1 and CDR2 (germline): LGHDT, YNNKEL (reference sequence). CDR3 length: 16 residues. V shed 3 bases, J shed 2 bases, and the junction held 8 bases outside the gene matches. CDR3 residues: CASSHSGQGSQETQYF. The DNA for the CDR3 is TGTGCCAGCAGCCACTCTGGACAGGGTAGTCAAGAGACCCAGTACTTC.

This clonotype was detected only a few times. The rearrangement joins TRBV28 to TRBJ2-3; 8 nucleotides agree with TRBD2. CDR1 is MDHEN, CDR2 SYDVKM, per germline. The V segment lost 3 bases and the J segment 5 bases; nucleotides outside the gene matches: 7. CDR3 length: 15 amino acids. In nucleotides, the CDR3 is TGTGCCAGCAGTTTCGGGGTAGCGGGATTAGATACGCAGTATTTT. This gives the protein CASSFGVAGLDTQYF.

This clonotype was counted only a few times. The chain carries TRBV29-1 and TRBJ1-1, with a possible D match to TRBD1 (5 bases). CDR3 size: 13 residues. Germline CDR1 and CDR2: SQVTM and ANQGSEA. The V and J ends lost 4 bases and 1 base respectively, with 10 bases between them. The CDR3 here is CSVAAGGNTEAFF. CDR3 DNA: TGCAGCGTTGCTGCTGGGGGGAACACTGAAGCTTTCTTT.

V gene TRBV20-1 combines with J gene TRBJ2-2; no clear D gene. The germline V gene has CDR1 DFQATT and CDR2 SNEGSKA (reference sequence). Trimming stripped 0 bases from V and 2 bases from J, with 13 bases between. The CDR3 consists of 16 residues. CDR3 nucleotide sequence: TGCAGTGCTAGAGAGCCCCAAGGGCCCAACACCGGGGAGCTGTTTTTT. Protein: CSAREPQGPNTGELFF.

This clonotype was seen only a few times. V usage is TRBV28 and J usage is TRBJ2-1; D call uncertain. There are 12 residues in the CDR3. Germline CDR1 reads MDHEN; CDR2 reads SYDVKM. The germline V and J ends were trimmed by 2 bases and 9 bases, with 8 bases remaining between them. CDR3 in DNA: TGTGCCAGCAGTTTAATCGGTGGTGAGCAGTTCTTC. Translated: CASSLIGGEQFF. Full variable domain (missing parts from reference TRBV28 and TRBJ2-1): DVKVTQSSRYLVKRTGEKVFLECVQDMDHENMFWYRQDPGLGLRLIYFSYDVKMKEKGDIPEGYSVSREKKERFSLILESASTNQTSMYLCASSLIGGEQFFGPGTRLTVL.